This T cell receptor (beta chain) was obtained from a study of a mutant IDH1 vaccine in newly diagnosed glioma. Study information: First vaccine doses came 4-6 weeks after radiotherapy alone, or with temozolomide cycles. Study observations and caveats: Apparently unrelated to pseudoprogression were changes in the top peripheral T cell clonotypes.

Sequencing used immunoSEQ multiplex PCR; TCRdb keeps in-frame clones, though not all of them. Among tens of thousands of clones listed, around 83% were seen once. Concerning this clone: Its cognate antigen is unknown.

Time point reported: week 23, last vaccination. The vaccine gave 300 ug of a 20-mer mutant IDH1 peptide subcutaneously per dose. Trimming at V came to 5 bases and at J to 6 bases, leaving 7 bases not matched to a gene. There are 14 residues in the CDR3. In germline, CDR1 is MDHEN, CDR2 SYDVKM. V gene TRBV28 combines with J gene TRBJ1-1; the match to TRBD1 covers 9 bases. The source is a woman aged 50 to 60 with glioma. The sample consisted of PBMCs, taken from a glioma patient whose treatment included an IDH1 peptide vaccine. The CDR3 loop reads CASSLGQGGPEAFF. The CDR3 nucleotides are TGTGCCAGCAGTCTGGGACAGGGAGGACCTGAAGCTTTCTTT.